Described below is a single T cell receptor (beta chain) sequence and its context. The antigen it recognizes is unknown. Within one base of it there is no much larger clone, and no base qualities were kept. Distinct nucleotide sequences in the sample also encode this CDR3. The data derive from a study of shared clonotypes between healthy human individuals (dated by TCRdb to about 2020). Describing the broader study: A few men and two women, aged 18 to 49 years, made up the cohort. For each donor, CD4 naive and CD4 memory were each run on three plates, CD8 naive on two plates, and CD8 memory on one plate. Leukapheresis yielded between about 0.9 and 8.9 billion PBMCs per donor. To increase sequencing depth and limit assay-specific biases, different laboratories used diverse techniques to prepare libraries and sequence TCR repertoires. The study deeply sequenced blood TCR repertoires of five healthy adults to estimate repertoire size and the extent of clonotype sharing between individuals. Study-wide conclusions, independent of this receptor: When several donors were compared, the shared fraction of clonotypes was around 5.1% for naive CD4, 3% to 4% for naive CD8, roughly 2.5% for memory CD4, and 0.4% for memory CD8. Because the study included only a small number of donors, the genetic and exposure-history diversity represented was limited. Pairwise subsampling indicated that sequencing depth was expected to affect the degree of clonotype sharing among donors. Clonotypes shared by all four sorted-subset donors showed higher generation probabilities than non-shared clonotypes. Naive subsets generally had larger estimated clonotype richness than memory subsets. Even with the large sequencing depth, rarefaction of the sorted-subset datasets indicated that sequencing was incomplete. Sampling was restricted to blood, and TCR repertoires in tissue are likely to differ from TCR repertoires in blood.

The donors were healthy, HIV-negative adults who had no recently reported acute infections or vaccinations. Only Caucasian adults living in Nashville, Tennessee, USA were represented among the donors. CD4+ T cells were enriched through magnetic negative selection, after which naive cells were positively selected on CD45RA and the remaining negative fraction served as the memory subset. Blood was collected by leukapheresis, and PBMCs were isolated by Ficoll-Histopaque density gradient centrifugation and then cryopreserved in liquid nitrogen vapor phase. Analytical flow cytometry was used to check the purity and quantity of each magnetically sorted T cell population. Each sorted fraction had its genomic DNA isolated and then quantified by UV absorbance on a Nanodrop 2000c. CDR1 and CDR2 are drawn from the germline V gene (reference sequence): GTSNPN, SVGIG. Counted from cysteine to phenylalanine, this CDR3 has 14 amino acids. Just the 42-base CDR3 DNA is kept, in frame starting at base 1. V is pared back by 0 bases and J by 1 base, with 7 bases lying between the germline termini.

Using the deep immunoSEQ assay, multiplex PCR amplified TCR CDR3 regions from genomic DNA. Extracted genomic DNA from each cell subset was distributed evenly across all wells of several immunoSEQ 96-well plates, and each plate was treated as a replicate. For sorted subsets, about 0.2 ug genomic DNA, equal to 30,000 to 35,000 T cell genomes, was loaded into each replicate PCR. Purified libraries were quantified with a Qubit 3.0 fluorometer, sized on a Bioanalyzer 2100, and re-quantified with the KAPA Library Quantification kit. Every immunoSEQ 96-well plate was sequenced on a separate single-read 150-cycle Illumina NextSeq 550 flow cell. Regarding the original processing steps: Because the immunoSEQ output included only junctional sequences and no quality scores, the filtering could not be the same as the filtering used for full-length reads. To assign V/J genes and CDR3, sequences were annotated using PyIR, a Python wrapper for IgBLAST v1.9, with IMGT germline references. Reads with weak V/J assignments (E-value above 1e-6), missing CDR3, stop codons, out-of-frame junctions, or ambiguous translated residues were removed. V3J clonotypes were defined as sequences sharing the same inferred V gene, J gene, and CDR3 amino acid sequence. The percentage overlap between two repertoires was calculated by dividing the number of shared unique clonotypes by the size of the smaller repertoire. RTK rarefaction, the Chao1 estimator, and Recon v2.1 estimates of unobserved clonotypes were used to assess repertoire richness. For all TCRbeta clonotypes obtained by the gDNA method from a handful of donors, generation probabilities were computed with OLGA. As stored in TCRdb, this immuneACCESS dataset retains in-frame rearrangements with V and J assigned. A fraction of the clones does not appear; measured against another copy, unresolved V genes explain less than half of the discrepancy, and the remainder lacks a known reason. D and trimming come from the DNA, and the V and J calls and clone size come from that table. A total of about 2.4 million clones appear in this sample, roughly 93% of them only once. Roughly 0.39% of the sample belongs to the ten largest clones.

The clonotype originates from a man between 18 and 35 years old in good health. Some clones in this sample may be carry-over from other donors' samples. The rearranged chain carries TRBV30 and TRBJ1-5; the D gene cannot be resolved reliably. Sequencing input: naive CD4+ T cells from PBMCs. The cell subset or site label on this specimen signifies: CD45RA+ positively selected. In nucleotide form, the sequence is TGTGCCTGGAGTGTCGGGGTGAGCAATCAGCCCCAGCATTTT. The encoded protein is CAWSVGVSNQPQHF.